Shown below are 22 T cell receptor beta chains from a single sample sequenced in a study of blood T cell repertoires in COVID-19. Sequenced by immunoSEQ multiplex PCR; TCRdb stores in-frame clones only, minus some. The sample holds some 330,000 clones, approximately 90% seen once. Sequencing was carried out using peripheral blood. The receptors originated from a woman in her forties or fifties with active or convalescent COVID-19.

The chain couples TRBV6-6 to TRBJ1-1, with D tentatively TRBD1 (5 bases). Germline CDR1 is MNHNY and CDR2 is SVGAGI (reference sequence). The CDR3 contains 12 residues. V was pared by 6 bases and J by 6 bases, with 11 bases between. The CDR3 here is CASSTQVPEAFF. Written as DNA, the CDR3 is TGTGCCAGCAGCACACAGGTTCCTGAAGCTTTCTTT.

CDR3 residues: CASSLVASGTSLNEQFF. As DNA, the CDR3 is TGTGCCAGCAGCTTAGTGGCATCAGGGACTTCACTCAATGAGCAGTTCTTC. The chain carries TRBV7-2 and TRBJ2-1, with a possible D match to TRBD2 (6 bases). From germline, CDR1 is SGHTA and CDR2 FQGNSA. The CDR3 has 17 residues. Trimming stripped 1 base from V and 6 bases from J, with 19 bases between. Full variable domain (rest looked up from reference TRBV7-2 and TRBJ2-1): GAGVSQSPSNKVTEKGKDVELRCDPISGHTALYWYRQSLGQGLEFLIYFQGNSAPDKSGLPSDRFSAERTGGSVSTLTIQRTQQEDSAVYLCASSLVASGTSLNEQFFGPGTRLTVL.

CDR3 nucleotides: TGTGCCAGCAGCTTAGTGGCAGGGGAAAATCAGCCCCAGCATTTT. It is translated as CASSLVAGENQPQHF. The chain links TRBV7-2 to TRBJ1-5; TRBD1 is a possible D gene (6 bases). Trimming shortened V by 1 base and J by 4 bases, and 11 bases separated the two germline ends. CDR3 length: 15 amino acids. The V gene's germline CDR1 is SGHTA and CDR2 FQGNSA.

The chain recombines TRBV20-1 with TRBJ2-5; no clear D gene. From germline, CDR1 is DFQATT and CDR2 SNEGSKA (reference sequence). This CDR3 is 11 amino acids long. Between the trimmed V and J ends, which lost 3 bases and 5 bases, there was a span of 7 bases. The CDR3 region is CSASSVETQYF. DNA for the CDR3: TGCAGTGCTAGCTCGGTCGAGACCCAGTACTTC.

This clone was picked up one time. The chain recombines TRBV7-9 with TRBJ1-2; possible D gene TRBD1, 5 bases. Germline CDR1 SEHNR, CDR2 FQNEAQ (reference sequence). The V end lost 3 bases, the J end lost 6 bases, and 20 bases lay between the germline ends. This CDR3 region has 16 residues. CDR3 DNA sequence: TGTGCCAGCAGCTTGGGCAGCGAGGAGGGGCTAAATGGCTACACCTTC. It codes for CASSLGSEEGLNGYTF. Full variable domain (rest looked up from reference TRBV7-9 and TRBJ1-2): DTGVSQNPRHKITKRGQNVTFRCDPISEHNRLYWYRQTLGQGPEFLTYFQNEAQLEKSRLLSDRFSAERPKGSFSTLEIQRTEQGDSAMYLCASSLGSEEGLNGYTFGSGTRLTVV.

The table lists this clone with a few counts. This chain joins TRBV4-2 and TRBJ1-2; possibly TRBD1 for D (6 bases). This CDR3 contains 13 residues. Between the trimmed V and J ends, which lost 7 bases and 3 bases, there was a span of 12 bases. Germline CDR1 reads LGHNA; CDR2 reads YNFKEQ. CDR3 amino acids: CASKLGGDYGYTF. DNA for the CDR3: TGTGCCAGCAAGTTAGGGGGAGACTATGGCTACACCTTC.

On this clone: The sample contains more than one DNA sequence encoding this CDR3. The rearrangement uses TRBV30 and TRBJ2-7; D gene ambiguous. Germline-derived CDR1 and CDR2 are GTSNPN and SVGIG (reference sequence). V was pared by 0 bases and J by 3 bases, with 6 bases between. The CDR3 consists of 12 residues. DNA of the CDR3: TGTGCCTGGAGTGTACCCGGCTACGAGCAGTACTTC. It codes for CAWSVPGYEQYF.

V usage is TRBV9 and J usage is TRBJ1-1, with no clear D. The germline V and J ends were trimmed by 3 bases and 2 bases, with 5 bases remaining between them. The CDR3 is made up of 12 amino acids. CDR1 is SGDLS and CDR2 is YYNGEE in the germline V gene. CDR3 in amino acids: CASSGLNTEAFF. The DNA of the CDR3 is TGTGCCAGCAGCGGACTAAACACTGAAGCTTTCTTT.

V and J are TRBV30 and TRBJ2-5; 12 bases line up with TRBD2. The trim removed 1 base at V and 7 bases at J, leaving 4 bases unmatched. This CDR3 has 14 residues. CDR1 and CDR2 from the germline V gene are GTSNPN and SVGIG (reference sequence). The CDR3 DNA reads TGTGCCTGGAGTGAGACTAGCGGGGGTAGGACCCAGTACTTC. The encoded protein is CAWSETSGGRTQYF.

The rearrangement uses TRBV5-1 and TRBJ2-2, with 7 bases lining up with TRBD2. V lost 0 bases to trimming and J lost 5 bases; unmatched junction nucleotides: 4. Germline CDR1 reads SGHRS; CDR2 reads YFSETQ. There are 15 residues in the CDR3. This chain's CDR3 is CASSLDSGSTGELFF. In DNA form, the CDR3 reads TGCGCCAGCAGCTTGGATAGCGGGTCTACCGGGGAGCTGTTTTTT.

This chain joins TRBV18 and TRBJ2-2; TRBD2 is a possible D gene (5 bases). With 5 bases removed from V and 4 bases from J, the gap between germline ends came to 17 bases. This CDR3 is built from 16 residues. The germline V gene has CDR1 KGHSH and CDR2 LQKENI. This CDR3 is CASSADLRSATGELFF. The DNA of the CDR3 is TGTGCCAGCTCAGCGGACTTAAGGTCGGCCACCGGGGAGCTGTTTTTT.

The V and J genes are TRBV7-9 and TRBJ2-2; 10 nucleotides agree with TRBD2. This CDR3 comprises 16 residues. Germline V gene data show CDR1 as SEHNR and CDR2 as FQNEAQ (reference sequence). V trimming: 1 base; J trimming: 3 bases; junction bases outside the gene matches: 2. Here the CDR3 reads CASSLGLAGDTGELFF. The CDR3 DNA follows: TGTGCCAGCAGCTTAGGTCTAGCGGGAGACACCGGGGAGCTGTTTTTT.

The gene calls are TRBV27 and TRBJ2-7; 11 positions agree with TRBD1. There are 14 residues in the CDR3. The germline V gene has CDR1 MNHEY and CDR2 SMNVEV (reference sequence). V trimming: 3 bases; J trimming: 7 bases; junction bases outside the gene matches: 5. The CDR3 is CASSFGQGAGEQYF. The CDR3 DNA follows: TGTGCCAGCAGTTTCGGACAGGGGGCTGGTGAGCAGTACTTC.

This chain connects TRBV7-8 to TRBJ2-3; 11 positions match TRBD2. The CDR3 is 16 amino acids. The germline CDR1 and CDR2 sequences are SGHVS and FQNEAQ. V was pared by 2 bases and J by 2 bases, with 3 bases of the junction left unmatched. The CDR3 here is CASSLLAGGITDTQYF. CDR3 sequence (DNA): TGTGCCAGCAGCTTACTAGCGGGAGGCATCACAGATACGCAGTATTTT.

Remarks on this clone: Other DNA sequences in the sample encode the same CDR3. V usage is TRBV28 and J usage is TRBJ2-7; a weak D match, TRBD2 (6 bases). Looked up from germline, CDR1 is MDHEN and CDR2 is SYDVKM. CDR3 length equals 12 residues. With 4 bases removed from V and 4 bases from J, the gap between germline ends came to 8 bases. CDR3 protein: CASSSRGYEQYF. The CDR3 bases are TGTGCCAGCAGTTCCCGGGGGTACGAGCAGTACTTC.

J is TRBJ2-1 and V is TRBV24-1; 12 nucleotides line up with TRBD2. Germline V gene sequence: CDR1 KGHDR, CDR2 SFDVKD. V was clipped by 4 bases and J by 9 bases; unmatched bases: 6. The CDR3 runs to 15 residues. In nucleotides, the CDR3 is TGTGCCACCAGTGACCAGACTAGCGGGAGTGGTGAGCAGTTCTTC. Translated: CATSDQTSGSGEQFF.

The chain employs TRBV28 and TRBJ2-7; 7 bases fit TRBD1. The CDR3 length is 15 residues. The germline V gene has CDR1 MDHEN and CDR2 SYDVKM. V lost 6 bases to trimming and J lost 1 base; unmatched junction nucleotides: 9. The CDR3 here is CASSPDRALSYEQYF. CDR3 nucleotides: TGTGCCAGCAGCCCCGACAGGGCCCTTTCCTACGAGCAGTACTTC.

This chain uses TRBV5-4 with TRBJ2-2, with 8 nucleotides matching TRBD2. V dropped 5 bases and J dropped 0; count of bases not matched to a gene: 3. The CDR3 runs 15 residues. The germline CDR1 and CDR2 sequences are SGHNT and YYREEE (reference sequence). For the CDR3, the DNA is TGTGCCAGCAGGCCCGGGGGGGCGAACACCGGGGAGCTGTTTTTT. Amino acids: CASRPGGANTGELFF.

CDR3 sequence (DNA): TGTGCCACCAGTGATTCGTCCCCTAGGGGCGGGGAGCTGTTTTTT. Residues: CATSDSSPRGGELFF. This sequence joins TRBV24-1 and TRBJ2-2; weak D call: TRBD1 (5 bases). Germline V lookup: CDR1 KGHDR, CDR2 SFDVKD. The germline V and J ends were trimmed by 2 bases and 7 bases, with 13 bases remaining between them. The CDR3 runs to 15 residues.

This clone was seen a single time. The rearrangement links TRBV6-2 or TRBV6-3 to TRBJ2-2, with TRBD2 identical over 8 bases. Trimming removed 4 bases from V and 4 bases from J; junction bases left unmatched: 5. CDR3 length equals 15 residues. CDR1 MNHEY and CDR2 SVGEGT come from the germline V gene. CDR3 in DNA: TGTGCCAGCAGTTGGGCGGGAGGCTCCACCGGGGAGCTGTTTTTT. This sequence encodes CASSWAGGSTGELFF.

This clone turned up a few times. CDR3 amino acids: CASSRTSGNTIYF. CDR3 in DNA: TGTGCTAGTTCAAGGACATCTGGAAACACCATATATTTT. This rearrangement joins TRBV12-5 to TRBJ1-3, with D perhaps matching TRBD1 (5 bases). The CDR3 totals 13 residues. CDR1 is LGHNT and CDR2 is FRNRAP in the germline V gene. With 8 bases removed from V and 1 base from J, the gap between germline ends came to 9 bases. Looking up the rest from reference TRBV12-5 and TRBJ1-3 gives the full variable domain: DARVTQTPRHKVTEMGQEVTMRCQPILGHNTVFWYRQTMMQGLELLAYFRNRAPLDDSGMPKDRFSAEMPDATLATLKIQPSEPRDSAVYFCASSRTSGNTIYFGEGSWLTVV.

The CDR3 DNA reads as TGCGCCAGCAGCTTGCGCGGAGACTCTGGAAACACCATATATTTT. Translated, it gives CASSLRGDSGNTIYF. The rearrangement links TRBV5-1 to TRBJ1-3; D not resolved. CDR3 length: 15 residues. Germline CDR1 and CDR2: SGHRS and YFSETQ. V was trimmed by 1 base and J by 0 bases, leaving 8 bases between them.